The clone carrying this TCR beta chain occurred many times. What it binds is unknown. CDR3 length: 13 residues. Germline values: CDR1 MDHEN, CDR2 SYDVKM. V was pared by 8 bases and J by 3 bases, with 3 bases of the junction left unmatched. Breast cancer patients provided tissue from their axillary draining lymph nodes. The sample belongs to a study of breast tumors, draining lymph nodes, adjacent tissues. TCRdb reprocessed the multiplex PCR reads via MiXCR and lists one record per CDR3 protein. Among some 110,000 distinct CDR3 sequences listed, roughly 33% were seen once. Overall study results and limits: The data were judged consistent with most tumor T cells coming from lymph node and expanding in tumor. Compared with lymph nodes, tumors were less diverse; compared with nontumor tissue, more. Data only fit, rather than demonstrated, lymph node origin of most tumor T cells. Luminal-like breast cancer showed significantly greater tumor-nontumor repertoire similarity than basal-like breast cancer did.

The receptor was derived from a female donor with breast cancer. Some clones in this sample may be carry-over from other donors' samples. The chain has TRBV28 and TRBJ2-2; 7 positions agree with TRBD1. Sequences were obtained from axillary lymph node tissue. The CDR3 spells CASGQGDTGELFF. The CDR3 DNA follows: TGTGCCAGCGGTCAGGGGGACACCGGGGAGCTGTTTTTT.